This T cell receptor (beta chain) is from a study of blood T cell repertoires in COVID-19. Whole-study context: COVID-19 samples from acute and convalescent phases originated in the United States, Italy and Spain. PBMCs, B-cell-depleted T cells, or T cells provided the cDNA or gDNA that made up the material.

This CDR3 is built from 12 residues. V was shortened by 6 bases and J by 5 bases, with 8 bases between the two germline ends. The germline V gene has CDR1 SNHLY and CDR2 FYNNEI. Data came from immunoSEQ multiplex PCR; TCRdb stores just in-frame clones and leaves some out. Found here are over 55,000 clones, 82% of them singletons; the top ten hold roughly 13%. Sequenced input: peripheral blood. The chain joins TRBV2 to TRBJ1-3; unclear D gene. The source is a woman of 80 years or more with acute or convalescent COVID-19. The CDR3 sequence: CASRGRRNTIYF. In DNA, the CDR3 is TGTGCCAGCAGGGGCAGAAGAAACACCATATATTTT.